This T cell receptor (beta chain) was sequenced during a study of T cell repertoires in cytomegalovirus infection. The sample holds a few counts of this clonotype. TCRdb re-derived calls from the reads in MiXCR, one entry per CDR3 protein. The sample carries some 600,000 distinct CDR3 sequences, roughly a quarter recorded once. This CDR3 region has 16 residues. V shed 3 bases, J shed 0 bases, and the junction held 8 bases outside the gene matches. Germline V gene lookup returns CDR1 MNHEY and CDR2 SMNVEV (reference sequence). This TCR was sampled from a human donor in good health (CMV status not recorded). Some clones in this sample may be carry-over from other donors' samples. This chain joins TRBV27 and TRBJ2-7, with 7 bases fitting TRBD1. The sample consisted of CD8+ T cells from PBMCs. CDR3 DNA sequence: TGTGCCAGCAGTTTGTCGGACAGGCATAGCTCCTACGAGCAGTACTTC. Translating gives CASSLSDRHSSYEQYF.